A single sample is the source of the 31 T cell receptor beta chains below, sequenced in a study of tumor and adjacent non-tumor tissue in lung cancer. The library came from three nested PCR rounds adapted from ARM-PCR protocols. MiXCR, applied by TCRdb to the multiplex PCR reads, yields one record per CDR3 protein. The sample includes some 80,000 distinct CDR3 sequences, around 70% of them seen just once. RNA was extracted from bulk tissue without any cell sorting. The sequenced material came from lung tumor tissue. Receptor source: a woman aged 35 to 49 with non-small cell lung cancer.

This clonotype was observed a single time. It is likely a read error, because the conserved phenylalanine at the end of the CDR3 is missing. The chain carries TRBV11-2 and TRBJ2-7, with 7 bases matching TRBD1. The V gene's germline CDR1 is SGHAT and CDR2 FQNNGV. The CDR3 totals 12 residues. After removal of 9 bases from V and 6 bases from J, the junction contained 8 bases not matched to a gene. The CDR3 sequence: CASSQTGFEQYS. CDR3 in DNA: TGTGCCAGTAGCCAGACAGGGTTCGAGCAGTACTCC.

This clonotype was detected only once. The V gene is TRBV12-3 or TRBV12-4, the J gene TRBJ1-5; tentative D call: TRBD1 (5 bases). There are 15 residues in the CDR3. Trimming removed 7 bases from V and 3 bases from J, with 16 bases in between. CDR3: CASIPGRDSNQPQHF. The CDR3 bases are TGTGCCAGCATCCCGGGACGGGATTCCAATCAGCCCCAGCATTTT.

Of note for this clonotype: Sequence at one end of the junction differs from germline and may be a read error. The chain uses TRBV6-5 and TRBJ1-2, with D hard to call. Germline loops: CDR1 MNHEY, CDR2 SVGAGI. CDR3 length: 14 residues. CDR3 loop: CASSYSDANYGYTF. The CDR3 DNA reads TGTGCCAGCAGTTACTCCGATGCTAATTATGGCTACACCTTC.

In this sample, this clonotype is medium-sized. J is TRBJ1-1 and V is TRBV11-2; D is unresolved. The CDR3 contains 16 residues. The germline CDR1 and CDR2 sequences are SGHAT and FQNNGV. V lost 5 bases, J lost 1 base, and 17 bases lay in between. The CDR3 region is CASSRTRSWGNTEAFF. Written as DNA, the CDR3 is TGTGCCAGCAGCCGTACAAGGTCTTGGGGGAACACTGAAGCTTTCTTT.

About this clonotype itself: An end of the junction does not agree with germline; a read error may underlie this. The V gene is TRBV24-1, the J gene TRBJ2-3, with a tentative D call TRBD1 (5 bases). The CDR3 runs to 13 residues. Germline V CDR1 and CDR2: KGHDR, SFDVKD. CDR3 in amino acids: CATSNSMTDAQYF. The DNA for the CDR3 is TGTGCCACCAGTAATTCCATGACAGATGCGCAGTATTTT.

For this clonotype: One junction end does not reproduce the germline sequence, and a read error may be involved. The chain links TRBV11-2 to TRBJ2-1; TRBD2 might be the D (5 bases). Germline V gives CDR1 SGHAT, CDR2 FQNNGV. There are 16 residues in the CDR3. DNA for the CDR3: TGTGCCAGCGGCTTAGTTCTAGCTGGGCGCCTAAATGAGCAATTCTTC. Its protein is CASGLVLAGRLNEQFF.

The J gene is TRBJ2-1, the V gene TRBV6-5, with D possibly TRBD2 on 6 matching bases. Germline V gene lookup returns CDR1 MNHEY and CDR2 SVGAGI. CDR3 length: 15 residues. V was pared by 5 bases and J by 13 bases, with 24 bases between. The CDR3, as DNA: TGTGCCAGCAGTCGCGGGACGGGAGAGGCCATAGAACAGTTCTTC. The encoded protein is CASSRGTGEAIEQFF.

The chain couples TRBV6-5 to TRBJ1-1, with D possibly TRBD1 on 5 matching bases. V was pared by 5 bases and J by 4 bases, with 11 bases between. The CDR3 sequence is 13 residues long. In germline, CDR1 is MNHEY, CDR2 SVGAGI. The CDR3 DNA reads TGTGCCAGCAGTAACGGGGGTGTCACTGAAGCTTTCTTT. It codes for CASSNGGVTEAFF.

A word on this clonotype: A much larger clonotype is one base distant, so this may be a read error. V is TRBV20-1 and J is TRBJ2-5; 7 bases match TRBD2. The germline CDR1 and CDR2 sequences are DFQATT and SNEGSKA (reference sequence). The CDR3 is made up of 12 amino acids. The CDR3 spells CSALKREETRYF. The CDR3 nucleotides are TGCAGTGCTCTCAAGCGGGAAGAGACCCGGTACTTC.

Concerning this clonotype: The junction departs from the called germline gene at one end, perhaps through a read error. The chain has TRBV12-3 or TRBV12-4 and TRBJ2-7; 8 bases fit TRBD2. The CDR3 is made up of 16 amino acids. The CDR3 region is CVSSFSRTSPSYVQCF. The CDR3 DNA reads TGTGTCAGCAGTTTTAGTCGGACTAGCCCAAGTTACGTGCAGTGCTTC.

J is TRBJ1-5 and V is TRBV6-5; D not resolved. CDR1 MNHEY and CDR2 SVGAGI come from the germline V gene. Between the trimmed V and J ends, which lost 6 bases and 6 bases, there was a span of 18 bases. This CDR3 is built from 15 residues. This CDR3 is CASRKIHGVGQPQHF. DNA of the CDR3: TGTGCCAGCAGGAAAATACATGGGGTGGGTCAGCCCCAGCATTTT.

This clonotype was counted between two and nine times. The CDR3 loop reads CASSPEFSSDTQYF. The CDR3 DNA reads TGCGCCAGCAGCCCCGAATTTAGTTCAGATACGCAGTATTTT. The chain joins TRBV5-1 to TRBJ2-3, with D unclear. The germline V and J ends were trimmed by 4 bases and 4 bases, with 13 bases remaining between them. Per germline, CDR1 SGHRS and CDR2 YFSETQ. The CDR3 is 14 amino acids.

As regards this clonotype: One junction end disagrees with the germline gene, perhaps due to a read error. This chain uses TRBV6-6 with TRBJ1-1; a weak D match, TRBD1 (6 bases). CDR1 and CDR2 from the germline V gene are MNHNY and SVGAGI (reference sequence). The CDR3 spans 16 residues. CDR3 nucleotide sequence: TGTGCCAGCAGTTACGGTACGGGGCGGGGGGGCGCTGAAGCTCTCTTT. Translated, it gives CASSYGTGRGGAEALF.

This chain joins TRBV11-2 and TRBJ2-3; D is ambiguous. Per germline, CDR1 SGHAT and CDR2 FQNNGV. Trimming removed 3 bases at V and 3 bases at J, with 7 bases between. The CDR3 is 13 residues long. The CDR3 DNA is TGTGCCAGCAGCTTCGGCAGAACAGATACGCAGTATTTT. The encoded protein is CASSFGRTDTQYF.

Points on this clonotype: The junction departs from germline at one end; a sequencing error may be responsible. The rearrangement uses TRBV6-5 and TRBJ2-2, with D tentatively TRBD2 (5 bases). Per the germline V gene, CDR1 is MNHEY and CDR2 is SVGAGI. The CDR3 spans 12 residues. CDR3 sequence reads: CAGSRFTGELFF. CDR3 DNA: TGTGCCGGCAGTCGCTTCACCGGGGAGCTATTTTTT.

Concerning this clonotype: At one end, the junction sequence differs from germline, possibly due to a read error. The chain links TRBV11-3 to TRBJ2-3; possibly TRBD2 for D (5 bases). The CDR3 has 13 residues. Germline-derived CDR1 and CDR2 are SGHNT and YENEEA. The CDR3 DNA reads TGTGTCAGCTGTGGTGAGGGCCGGAATACGCAGTATTTT. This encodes CVSCGEGRNTQYF. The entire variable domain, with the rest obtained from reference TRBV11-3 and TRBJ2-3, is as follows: EAGVVQSPRYKIIEKKQPVAFWCNPISGHNTLYWYLQNLGQGPELLIRYENEEAVDDSQLPKDRFSAERLKGVDSTLKIQPAELGDSAVYLCVSCGEGRNTQYFGPGTRLTVL.

CDR3 loop: CANRTGRAGSPLHF. In DNA, the CDR3 is TGTGCCAACAGAACTGGCAGGGCGGGCTCACCCCTCCACTTT. The rearrangement uses TRBV5-4 and TRBJ1-6; D possibly corresponds to TRBD1 (5 bases). V lost 9 bases and J lost 10, with 20 bases in between. This CDR3 has 14 amino acids. Germline V gene sequence: CDR1 SGHNT, CDR2 YYREEE (reference sequence).

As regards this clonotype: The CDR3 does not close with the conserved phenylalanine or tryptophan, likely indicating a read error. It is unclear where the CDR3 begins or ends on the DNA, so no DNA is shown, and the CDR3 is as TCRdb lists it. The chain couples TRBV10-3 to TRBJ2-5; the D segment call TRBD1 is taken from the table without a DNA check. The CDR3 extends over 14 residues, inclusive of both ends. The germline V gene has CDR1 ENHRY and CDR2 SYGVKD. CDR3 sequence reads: CAIRGTGEQETQYL.

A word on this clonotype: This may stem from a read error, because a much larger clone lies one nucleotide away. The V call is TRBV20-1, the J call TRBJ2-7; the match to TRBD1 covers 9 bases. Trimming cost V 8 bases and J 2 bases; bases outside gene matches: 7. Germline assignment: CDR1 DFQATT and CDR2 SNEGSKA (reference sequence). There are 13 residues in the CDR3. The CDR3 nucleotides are TGCAGTACTCACGGGACAGGGACCTACGAGCAGTACTTC. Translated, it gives CSTHGTGTYEQYF.

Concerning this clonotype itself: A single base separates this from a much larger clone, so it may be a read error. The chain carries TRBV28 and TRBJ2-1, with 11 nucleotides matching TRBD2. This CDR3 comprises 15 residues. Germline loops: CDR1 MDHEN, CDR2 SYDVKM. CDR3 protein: CASSPGTSGYNELFF. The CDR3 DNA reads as TGTGCCAGCAGCCCCGGGACTAGCGGATACAATGAGCTGTTCTTC.

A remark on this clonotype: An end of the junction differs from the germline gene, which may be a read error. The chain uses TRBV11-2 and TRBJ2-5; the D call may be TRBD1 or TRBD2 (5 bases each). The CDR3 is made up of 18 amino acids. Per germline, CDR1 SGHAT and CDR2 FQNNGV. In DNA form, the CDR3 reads TGTGCCAGCAGCTTAGAGAGAACTGGTGGGGGTCGGCAAGAGACCCAACAATTC. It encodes CASSLERTGGGRQETQQF.

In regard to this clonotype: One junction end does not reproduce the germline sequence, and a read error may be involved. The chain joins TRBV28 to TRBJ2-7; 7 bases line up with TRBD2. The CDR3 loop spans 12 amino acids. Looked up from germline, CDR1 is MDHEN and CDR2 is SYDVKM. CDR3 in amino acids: CASGRGSYERYF. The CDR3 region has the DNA TGTGCCAGCGGGAGGGGCTCCTACGAGCGGTATTTC. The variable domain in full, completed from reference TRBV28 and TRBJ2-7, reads DVKVTQSSRYLVKRTGEKVFLECVQDMDHENMFWYRQDPGLGLRLIYFSYDVKMKEKGDIPEGYSVSREKKERFSLILESASTNQTSMYLCASGRGSYERYFGPGTRLTVT.

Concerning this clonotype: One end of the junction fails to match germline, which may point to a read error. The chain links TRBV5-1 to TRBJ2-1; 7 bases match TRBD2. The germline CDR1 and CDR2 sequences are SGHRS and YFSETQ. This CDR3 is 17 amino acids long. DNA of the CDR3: TGCGCCAGGAGCTTGAGTGGCGGGACTAACGTTTACAATGAGCAGTTCTTC. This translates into CARSLSGGTNVYNEQFF.

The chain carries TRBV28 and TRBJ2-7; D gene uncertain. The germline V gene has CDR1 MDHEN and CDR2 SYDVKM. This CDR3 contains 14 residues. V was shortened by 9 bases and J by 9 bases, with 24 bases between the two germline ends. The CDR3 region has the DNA TGTGCCAGTAGCAGACCGGGCTTTGATAGGGCGCAGTACTTC. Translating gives CASSRPGFDRAQYF.

In DNA form, the CDR3 reads TGTGCCAGCAGCTCTACACTACAGAGGAAAGGCTACACCTTC. It yields the protein CASSSTLQRKGYTF. J is TRBJ1-2 and V is TRBV6-5; unclear D gene. This CDR3 contains 14 residues. Trimming cost V 6 bases and J 8 bases, with 19 bases left between them. Germline V gives CDR1 MNHEY, CDR2 SVGAGI.

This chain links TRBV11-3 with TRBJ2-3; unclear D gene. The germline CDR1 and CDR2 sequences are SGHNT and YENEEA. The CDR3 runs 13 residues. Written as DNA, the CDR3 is TGTATCAGCAGCTTAATCTTCGCAGATACGCAGTATTTT. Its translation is CISSLIFADTQYF.

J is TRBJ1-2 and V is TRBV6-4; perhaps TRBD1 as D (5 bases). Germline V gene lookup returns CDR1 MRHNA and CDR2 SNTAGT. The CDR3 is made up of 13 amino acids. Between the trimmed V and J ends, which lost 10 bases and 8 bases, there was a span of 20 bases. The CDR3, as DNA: TGTGCCACCAAGGCTTCGGCAGGGCAGGGCTACACCTTC. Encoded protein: CATKASAGQGYTF.

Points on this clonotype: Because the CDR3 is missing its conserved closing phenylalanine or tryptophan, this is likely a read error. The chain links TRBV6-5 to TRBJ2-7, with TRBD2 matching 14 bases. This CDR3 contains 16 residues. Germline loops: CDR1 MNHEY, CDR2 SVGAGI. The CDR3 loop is CASNYQGTSGGYEQYL. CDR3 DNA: TGTGCCAGCAATTACCAAGGGACTAGCGGGGGCTACGAGCAGTACTTA.

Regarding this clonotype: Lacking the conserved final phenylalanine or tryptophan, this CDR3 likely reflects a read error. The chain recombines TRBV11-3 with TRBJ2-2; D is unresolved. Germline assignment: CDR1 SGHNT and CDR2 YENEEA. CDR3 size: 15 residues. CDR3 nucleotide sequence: TGTGCGAGCAGCTTAGTGTGGGAACACACCGGGGAGCTGTTTCTT. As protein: CASSLVWEHTGELFL.

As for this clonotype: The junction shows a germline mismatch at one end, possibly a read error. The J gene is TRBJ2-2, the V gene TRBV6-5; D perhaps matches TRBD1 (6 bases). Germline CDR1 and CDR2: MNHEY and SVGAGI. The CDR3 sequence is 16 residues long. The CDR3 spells CDSSSSRTANTGELFF. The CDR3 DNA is TGTGACAGCAGCAGCAGTCGGACAGCGAACACCGGGGAGCTGTTTTTT.

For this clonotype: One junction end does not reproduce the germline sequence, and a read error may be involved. The CDR3 sequence is CDSSPLLVRDRDQETQYF. CDR3 DNA sequence: TGCGACAGCAGTCCACTGCTCGTGAGGGACAGGGATCAGGAGACCCAGTACTTC. This rearrangement joins TRBV4-1 to TRBJ2-5; 9 bases are shared with TRBD1. The CDR3 length is 18 residues. Germline V lookup: CDR1 MGHRA, CDR2 YSYEKL.